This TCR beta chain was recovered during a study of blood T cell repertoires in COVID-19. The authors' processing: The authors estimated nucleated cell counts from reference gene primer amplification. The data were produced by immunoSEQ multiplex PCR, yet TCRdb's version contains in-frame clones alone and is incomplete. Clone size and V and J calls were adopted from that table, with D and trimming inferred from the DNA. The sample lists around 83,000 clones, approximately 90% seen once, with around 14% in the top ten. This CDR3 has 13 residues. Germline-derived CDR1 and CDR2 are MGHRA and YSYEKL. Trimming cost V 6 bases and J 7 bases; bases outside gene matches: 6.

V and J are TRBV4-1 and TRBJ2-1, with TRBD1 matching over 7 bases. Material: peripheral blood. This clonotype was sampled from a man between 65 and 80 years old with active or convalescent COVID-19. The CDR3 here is CASSRNRGNEQFF. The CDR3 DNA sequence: TGCGCCAGCAGTCGTAACAGGGGAAATGAGCAGTTCTTC.